This paragraph covers one T cell receptor (beta chain) sequence. There is no known antigen for this receptor. Base qualities are not recorded, but no much larger clone differs from it by a single base. TCR cDNA was made using 5'RACE template switching, a step that added a universal primer site and unique molecular identifiers. Priming of cDNA synthesis was performed from both the TCR alpha and TCR beta constant segments. Library amplification involved two PCR steps, and the second step added sample barcodes and sequencing adapters. Sequencing of the libraries was done on either Illumina HiSeq 2500 (2x100 bp) or NovaSeq (2x150 bp). Turning to the authors' computational methods: MIGEC was used to demultiplex reads and collapse the reads into UMI consensus sequences, and MiXCR was used for V(D)J alignment. Vaccine-responding clonotypes were defined with edgeR using replicate PBMC samples, requiring FDR below 0.01 and a log2 fold change above 5 up to day 15. CD4 or CD8 identity was assigned to each bulk clonotype according to whether the clonotype was present at higher abundance in the sequenced CD4 repertoire or the sequenced CD8 repertoire. Starting from the raw public reads, TCRdb applied fastp trimming at Q25, assembled clones with MiXCR and retained in-frame beta chains. Records with the same CDR3 protein are collapsed into one entry carrying the most frequent genes and DNA. These V and J calls derive from TCRdb rather than the authors' analysis. This sample lists about 340,000 distinct CDR3 sequences; 8.7% were detected once. The top ten clonotypes cover 15% to 20% of the sample.

This record comes from a study of T cells after yellow fever vaccination (dated 2019 in TCRdb). With regard to the full study: The SMART-Seq v4 Ultra Low Input RNA kit was used to prepare libraries from fractions with low cell numbers. To follow T-cell clones before and after both primary and booster YFV17D yellow fever vaccination, bulk TCR alpha and beta repertoires underwent longitudinal sequencing. The cohort comprised two healthy male donors, one aged 18 to 29 and one aged 30 to 40 years. Blood was drawn at multiple timepoints before and after primary and secondary immunization, with bulk PBMC replicates and cell subsets isolated.

Per the publication, the treatment or condition label means: live attenuated yellow fever vaccine strain. At every blood-draw timepoint, two biological replicates of bulk PBMCs were collected. A standard Ficoll-Paque protocol was used to isolate PBMCs from peripheral blood. RNA was extracted with TriZol from bulk PBMCs, CD4 and CD8 fractions, and dextramer-positive and dextramer-negative fractions. Here is what the overall study found, with its caveats: Because abundant contaminating clonotypes from the bulk population could be contained in FACS-sorted repertoires, computational filtering was required. Most clones expanded after primary vaccination were re-detected after the booster (approximately 95% of CD4 and around nine tenths of CD8), suggesting broad memory maintenance. The secondary T-cell response was found to be weaker but faster than the primary response, with a peak reached on day 5 rather than on day 15. Because the study included only two donors, the extent to which the findings can be generalized is limited. A small share of clonotypes was detected in both CD4 and CD8 compartments, with the overlap likely arising from convergent recombination.

Measured from the cysteine to the phenylalanine, the CDR3 is 15 residues long. The entry retains the CDR3 DNA only, 45 bases that are in frame from base 1. V trim: 6 bases; J trim: 2 bases; unmatched bases: 7. The V gene is TRBV12-3 or TRBV12-4 and the J gene is TRBJ2-3, with 8 bases matching TRBD1. The source is a young man who received the YFV17D yellow fever vaccine. The sample here was PBMCs, taken on the day of the first yellow fever vaccination. For the CDR3, the sequence is CASSTTGGYTDTQYF. The DNA is TGTGCCAGCAGCACTACAGGGGGATACACAGATACGCAGTATTTT.